Given below is one T cell receptor (beta chain) in context. The CDR3 consists of 14 residues. V lost 4 bases to trimming and J lost 6 bases; unmatched junction nucleotides: 8. Germline V lookup: CDR1 SGHVS, CDR2 FNYEAQ. This specimen belongs to a study of cytomegalovirus exposure and HLA in healthy donors. PCR involved 60 Vbeta and 13 Jbeta primers. Here immunoSEQ multiplex PCR was the method, and the copy in TCRdb shows in-frame clones only, minus some. The sample has roughly 130,000 clones, around 9% seen once. The sample consisted of PBMCs. The genes are TRBV7-6 and TRBJ2-7; 8 nucleotides line up with TRBD1. This TCR was sampled from a man aged 35-49 years in good health and CMV-seronegative. Here the CDR3 DNA reads TGTGCCAGCAGCTCCGAGGACAGGGCCGGCGAGCAGTACTTC. Residues: CASSSEDRAGEQYF.